The T cell receptor beta chain under discussion was sequenced for a study of liver allograft versus peripheral blood T cells. As for the study in general: The study compared liver allograft T cell receptor repertoires against peripheral blood repertoires of liver transplant recipients.

The ends were cut back, 5 bases at V and 6 bases at J, with 10 bases in the middle. Looked up from germline, CDR1 is MNHNY and CDR2 is SVGAGI (reference sequence). CDR3 length: 12 residues. Whole-study results and caveats: It was reported that the T cell receptor repertoires found inside liver allografts differed from those that were detected in peripheral blood.

Judged by abundance, this clonotype is medium-sized. As yet, its antigen is unknown. Each CDR3 protein gets one entry after TCRdb re-called the reads with MiXCR. The sample contains 10,000 or so distinct CDR3 sequences, 18% of which appear only once. This sequence originates from a human patient who had a liver transplant. Some T cells could come from the graft donor. The chain uses TRBV6-6 and TRBJ1-1; possible D gene TRBD1, 5 bases. CDR3 protein: CASSPAGPEAFF. CDR3 bases: TGTGCCAGCAGTCCCGCGGGGCCTGAAGCTTTCTTT.